Detailed here is one T cell receptor (beta chain). In this sample, this clonotype turned up a few times. Its antigen specificity is not known. No base quality information exists; no much larger clone differs at one position. In the germline V gene (reference sequence), CDR1 corresponds to DFQATT and CDR2 to SNEGSKA. V sheds 5 bases and J sheds 4 bases, leaving 18 bases between their ends. From its cysteine to its phenylalanine, the CDR3 spans 14 amino acids. Here the CDR3 DNA is all that survives: 42 bases in frame from base 1. This entry belongs to a study of identical twins listed by TCRdb under 2016. At the level of the whole study: To test whether fetal clonotypes persist, this study deep-sequenced TCR alpha and beta repertoires from monozygotic twins, from unrelated adults of various ages, and from cord blood. To rule out contamination, the twin experiments were replicated at different times with different library preparation protocols.

Every donor was a healthy Caucasian. The twin cohort comprised three pairs of female monozygotic twins, all aged about 18 to 29 years. Peripheral blood mononuclear cells were used as the source from which RNA for TCR libraries was isolated. Receptor libraries were prepared by 5' RACE. Data came from an Illumina HiSeq 2000. A universal primer binding site was introduced by template switching, and a unique molecular identifier was present in the final cDNA, enabling accurate counting of TCR cDNA molecules. Specific primers in the conserved constant-segment region were used to synthesize first-strand cDNA for TCR alpha and beta chains. To control for contamination, each cDNA library was double barcoded with a SMART-Mk sample barcode plus Illumina barcodes. Two successive PCR steps introduced TruSeq adapter sequences along with Illumina sample barcodes. TCR alpha and beta cDNA libraries were sequenced on the Illumina HiSeq platform with custom primers. As for how the authors treated the data: MiGEC was used to process raw reads and extract unique molecular identifiers, and MiXCR was used to find CDR3 positions. For each individual, recombination models were inferred using an EM algorithm with the repgenHMM and IGoR tools. Shared clonotypes were analyzed with the tcR package in R, and sharing was normalized by the product of cloneset sizes. To study raw recombination free of thymic and clonal selection effects, out-of-frame nonproductive sequences were analyzed. TCRdb's own reprocessing of the public reads used fastp at Q25 and MiXCR and kept productive beta chains. Each entry merges the rows of one CDR3 protein and shows their most common DNA and genes. The authors' filters were not applied to this entry. The sample includes roughly 720,000 distinct CDR3 sequences, with 15% to 20% observed a single time. The ten largest clones represent around 13% of the sample.

Findings and caveats that apply to the study as a whole: Compared with coincidental sharing between unrelated individuals, out-of-frame TCR alpha sequences shared between twins had an excess of sequences with low generation probability. Because the same donors could not be followed over many years, conclusions were based on cross-sectional statistical analysis. A weaker excess of twin sharing was found in beta out-of-frame sequences because the signal-to-noise ratio was lowered by fewer shared sequences. Fewer insertions were carried by abundant cord blood beta clonotypes; a weaker similar trend was observed in young adult naive repertoires, while no such trend was observed in memory repertoires. Invariant T cells such as MAIT and iNKT could partly confound zero-insertion analyses, although diverse VJ usage argued against such confounding for most clonotypes. Recombination models systematically underestimated out-of-frame TCR alpha sharing in monozygotic twins but agreed with sharing between unrelated individuals.

The same sample was also used in a study of T cells expressing NK-cell markers. The other study reports the following: TCR beta-chain repertoires were profiled in sorted CD3+CD56+NKG2C+, CD3+CD56+NKG2C- and CD3+CD56-NKG2C+ T-cell subsets from seven or eight donors. Of the eight sequenced donors, seven were found to be HCMV-seropositive and one was found to be HCMV-seronegative. In several experiments an anti-gammadeltaTCR antibody was added to restrict sorting to alphabetaTCR-expressing T cells. In several donors, the dominant CD3+CD56+NKG2C+ clonotypes were found to rank among the top 10 CD8+ clonotypes and to make up roughly 1.0-8% of CD8+ T cells. Those dominant clonotypes were again the most abundant among CD3+CD56-NKG2C+ cells in four donors, at about 28.3-60.1%. It remained unclear whether the expanded NKG2C-expressing T cell clones were specific for HCMV antigens. Randomly selected healthy volunteers, three men and five women, were used as the eight sequenced donors. To determine HCMV serostatus, a commercial ELISA kit was used to detect HCMV-specific IgG in serum. For five to seven donors, bulk peripheral blood T-cell repertoires were also sequenced from unsorted PBMC. Reads were demultiplexed and grouped by UMI with MIGEC, and clonotypes were assembled and quantified with MiTCR. Only TCR cDNA sequences supported by at least two reads were kept to exclude erroneous sequences. Downstream repertoire analysis used the tcR package, and clonotypes were matched across fractions by CDR3 nucleotide sequence plus V segment. VDJmatch was used to annotate antigen specificity against VDJdb, with one amino acid substitution in CDR3 permitted.

The V gene is TRBV20-1 and the J gene is TRBJ2-7; a confident D gene designation cannot be given. The receptor was isolated from a woman between 18 and 29 years old in good health. What was sequenced was PBMCs. The nucleotide sequence is given as TGCAGTGCTGGTCGGGCCCGAGCCTCTTACGAGCAGTACTTC. This is translated as CSAGRARASYEQYF.